The T cell receptor beta chain under discussion was sequenced for a study of blood T cells in healthy people across ages. Study results and limitations: Older age went with lower TCR beta diversity per million T cells, in a roughly linear way.

This CDR3 contains 12 residues. The V and J ends lost 6 bases and 5 bases respectively, with 8 bases between them. Germline V CDR1 and CDR2: KGHSH, LQKENI. For the second PCR, which ran for about 6 to 12 cycles, a sample-barcoded 5' primer and a J-beta primer mix were used. TCRdb re-derived calls from the 5' RACE reads in MiXCR, one entry per CDR3 protein. The profile shows about 1.4 million distinct CDR3 sequences, 45% to 70% of them singletons. This clonotype has just a few counts. What it binds is not known. The specimen was blood. The source is a man younger than 35 in good health. The V and J genes are TRBV18 and TRBJ1-5; D gene uncertain. The CDR3 spells CASSLGHQPQHF. CDR3 nucleotide sequence: TGTGCCAGCTCTCTCGGGCATCAGCCCCAGCATTTT.